This T cell receptor beta chain was recorded in a study of OX40 agonist ivuxolimab in advanced cancers. CDR3 length: 17 amino acids. Trimming cost V 6 bases and J 7 bases; bases outside gene matches: 14. CDR1 is PRHDT, CDR2 FYEKMQ, per germline (reference sequence). Autoimmune disease history or systemic immunosuppression excluded patients. Blood sampling took place at baseline, cycle 4 day 1, and cycle 7 day 1. Generated by immunoSEQ multiplex PCR, the TCRdb table keeps only in-frame clones and is missing some. The table lists about 98,000 clones, less than 90% of them singletons. The sequenced sample was CD4+ or CD8+ T cells sorted from blood, obtained in a trial of the OX40 agonist ivuxolimab. This receptor was obtained from an adult with an advanced solid tumor such as melanoma, head and neck, liver or kidney cancer. The J gene is TRBJ2-1, the V gene TRBV13; 11 nucleotides line up with TRBD1. The CDR3 nucleotides are TGTGCCAGCAGACTTTACCCGGGACAGGGGGGAAGTAATGAGCAGTTCTTC. This gives the protein CASRLYPGQGGSNEQFF.